This TCR beta chain was sequenced for a study of cytomegalovirus exposure and HLA in healthy donors. 60 Vbeta and 13 Jbeta primers were used in PCR. Sequencing used immunoSEQ multiplex PCR; TCRdb keeps in-frame clones, though not all of them. Among 200,000 or so clones listed, 65% to 80% were seen once. Notes on this clone: Its antigen remains unknown.

The germline V gene encodes CDR1 LNHDA and CDR2 SQIVND (reference sequence). This CDR3 has 16 residues. V shed 6 bases and J shed 3 bases, with 18 bases lying between them. Whole-study results and caveats: Across donors, most TCRs were seen rarely, yet some public ones were widespread. The authors later found HLA-associated TCR beta chains more clonally expanded than equally common others. Solely CMV serostatus was available to characterize immune exposure. HLA alleles showed associations with about 17,000 TCR beta sequences in a later analysis, at a 0.05 false discovery rate.

The TCR sequence derives from a man aged 50-60 years in good health and CMV-seronegative. The sample consisted of PBMCs. The J gene is TRBJ2-4, the V gene TRBV19; the D gene is possibly TRBD1 (5 bases). The CDR3 DNA sequence: TGTGCCAGTAGCCCTGACAGCCTAGTAGGCAAAAACATTCAGTACTTC. Translating gives CASSPDSLVGKNIQYF. Full variable domain (rest looked up from reference TRBV19 and TRBJ2-4): DGGITQSPKYLFRKEGQNVTLSCEQNLNHDAMYWYRQDPGQGLRLIYYSQIVNDFQKGDIAEGYSVSREKKESFPLTVTSAQKNPTAFYLCASSPDSLVGKNIQYFGAGTRLSVL.